This T cell receptor beta chain was profiled in a study of T cells in Graves' hyperthyroidism and ophthalmopathy. Study-level results: Appearing also in blood were most of the thyroid clonotypes expanded above 0.001. Before onset, ophthalmopathy was predicted by the model a median approximately 6.5 months earlier.

The investigators amplified TCR beta CDR3 regions from RNA transcripts. Researchers ran a first-round RT-PCR on the TCR CDR3 using the HTBI primer set. From the multiplex PCR reads, TCRdb called clonotypes with MiXCR, one entry per CDR3 protein. In the table there are about 500,000 distinct CDR3 sequences, approximately 17% of which are singletons. Trimming took off 6 bases at V and 10 bases at J, with 16 bases between the two ends. This CDR3 contains 14 residues. CDR1 and CDR2 from the germline V gene are MNHEY and SMNVEV (reference sequence). Concerning this clonotype itself: Its matching antigen is unknown.

Clinical symptoms, serum thyroxine, TRAb, thyroid ultrasound and orbital computed tomography informed diagnoses. The receptor comes from a woman between 18 and 29 years old with Graves' ophthalmopathy. The chain couples TRBV27 to TRBJ1-6, with D unresolved. Sequencing was done on a sample of blood. The CDR3 loop reads CASSPAGWGSPLHF. The DNA for the CDR3 is TGTGCCAGCAGCCCCGCGGGATGGGGATCACCCCTCCACTTT.